One and the same sample provided the 14 T cell receptor beta chains below, sequenced in a study of shared clonotypes between healthy human individuals. Here immunoSEQ multiplex PCR was the method, and the copy in TCRdb shows in-frame clones only, minus some. The table shows under 2,500,000 clones, with approximately 96% occurring only once. Sequencing input: naive CD4+ T cells sorted from blood. Subset indicated: CD45RA+ positively selected. The source of these receptors is a man aged 18 to 29 in good health.

This chain uses TRBV6-6 with TRBJ2-7, with TRBD2 identical over 10 bases. Germline CDR1 reads MNHNY; CDR2 reads SVGAGI (reference sequence). V lost 7 bases and J lost 6; bases outside the gene matches: 12. The CDR3 has 15 amino acids. The CDR3 protein is CASTDRASGSLEQYF. The CDR3 region has the DNA TGTGCCAGCACCGACAGGGCTAGCGGGAGTCTCGAGCAGTACTTC.

The CDR3 DNA reads TGTGCCAGCACGCAGGGACCCGGGGGGAAGCCCCAGCATTTT. Its translation: CASTQGPGGKPQHF. The chain joins TRBV7-9 to TRBJ1-5; D possibly corresponds to TRBD1 (5 bases). CDR1 SEHNR and CDR2 FQNEAQ come from the germline V gene (reference sequence). The CDR3 covers 14 residues. V was pared by 7 bases and J by 8 bases, with 18 bases between.

This clone was picked up one time. The chain is built from TRBV20-1 and TRBJ2-7; D is ambiguous. Germline CDR1 reads DFQATT; CDR2 reads SNEGSKA (reference sequence). V gave up 6 bases and J gave up 6 bases, with 12 bases separating them. The CDR3 is 11 amino acids. The CDR3 sequence: CSALARSEQYF. As DNA, the CDR3 is TGCAGTGCCCTTGCCAGGAGCGAGCAGTACTTC.

The chain carries TRBV2 and TRBJ2-7, with D maybe TRBD2 (5 bases). V lost 8 bases, J lost 0 bases, and 26 bases lay in between. This CDR3 contains 18 residues. CDR1 is SNHLY and CDR2 is FYNNEI in the germline V gene. The CDR3 here is CASLEAPNRVTSSYEQYF. CDR3 bases: TGTGCCAGCCTCGAAGCCCCAAATCGCGTCACTAGCTCCTACGAGCAGTACTTC.

J is TRBJ2-7 and V is TRBV5-1; TRBD1 matches at 7 bases. The ends lost 0 bases at V and 4 bases at J; junction bases unmatched: 7. This CDR3 region has 15 residues. CDR1 SGHRS and CDR2 YFSETQ come from the germline V gene. The CDR3 protein is CASSLAPTGKYEQYF. The CDR3 DNA reads TGCGCCAGCAGCTTGGCCCCGACAGGGAAGTACGAGCAGTACTTC.

On this clone itself: This sample also contains other DNA sequences that code for the same CDR3. This rearrangement joins TRBV2 to TRBJ2-5; tentative D call: TRBD2 (6 bases). The CDR3 is made up of 12 amino acids. The germline V gene has CDR1 SNHLY and CDR2 FYNNEI. V was trimmed by 6 bases and J by 2 bases, leaving 7 bases between them. CDR3 DNA: TGTGCCAGCAGGGGGGGACAAGAGACCCAGTACTTC. Amino acids: CASRGGQETQYF.

The rearrangement links TRBV7-9 to TRBJ1-2, with D unclear. This CDR3 contains 14 residues. From germline, CDR1 is SEHNR and CDR2 FQNEAQ (reference sequence). V was pared by 0 bases and J by 5 bases, with 10 bases between. CDR3 sequence: CASSLARPEYGYTF. CDR3 in DNA: TGTGCCAGCAGCTTAGCGAGGCCAGAGTATGGCTACACCTTC.

The genes are TRBV11-1 and TRBJ1-2, with 10 positions matching TRBD1. This CDR3 contains 14 residues. The V segment lost 3 bases and the J segment 6 bases; nucleotides outside the gene matches: 4. Germline V gives CDR1 SGHAT, CDR2 FQDESV (reference sequence). CDR3 loop: CASSFSGQGNGYTF. The CDR3, as DNA: TGTGCCAGCAGCTTTTCGGGACAGGGGAATGGCTACACCTTC.

The rearrangement joins TRBV28 to TRBJ1-2; 10 bases fit TRBD1. This CDR3 has 15 amino acids. V lost 7 bases, J lost 8 bases, and 13 bases stayed unmatched. Germline CDR1 MDHEN, CDR2 SYDVKM. The DNA for the CDR3 is TGTGCCAGCAACGAAGAACTGGGACAGGGGCCCGGCTACACCTTC. Translating it yields CASNEELGQGPGYTF.

This clone occurred a few times. The sample holds other DNA sequences that translate to the same CDR3. CDR3 DNA sequence: TGCAGCGTTGGGACTGGGGGCGGTTTGAACACTGAAGCTTTCTTT. Translation: CSVGTGGGLNTEAFF. The chain employs TRBV29-1 and TRBJ1-1, with D tentatively TRBD1 (6 bases). Trimming pared 4 bases from V and 0 bases from J, leaving 15 bases between. CDR1 SQVTM and CDR2 ANQGSEA come from the germline V gene. The CDR3 length is 15 residues.

This chain uses TRBV5-5 with TRBJ1-2; no firm D call. The CDR3 contains 16 residues. The V end lost 0 bases, the J end lost 6 bases, and 18 bases lay between the germline ends. Germline loops: CDR1 SGHKS, CDR2 YYEKEE (reference sequence). CDR3 in DNA: TGTGCCAGCAGCTTGGATACGGTCACTTATAGGGATGGCTACACCTTC. It codes for CASSLDTVTYRDGYTF.

This chain uses TRBV5-1 with TRBJ2-2; D is possibly TRBD2 (5 bases). The CDR3 length is 15 residues. Germline assignment: CDR1 SGHRS and CDR2 YFSETQ. With 2 bases removed from V and 3 bases from J, the gap between germline ends came to 11 bases. In DNA, the CDR3 is TGCGCCAGCAGCTTCCTAAGGCGGGACACCGGGGAGCTGTTTTTT. Residues: CASSFLRRDTGELFF.

The rearrangement uses TRBV7-3 and TRBJ2-2; D is ambiguous. CDR3 size: 16 residues. Germline lookup yields CDR1 SGHTA and CDR2 FQGTGA. V lost 2 bases, J lost 4 bases, and 14 bases lay in between. The CDR3 loop is CASSLSGSKATGELFF. CDR3 sequence (DNA): TGTGCCAGCAGCTTATCGGGCAGCAAGGCCACCGGGGAGCTGTTTTTT.

The chain is built from TRBV9 and TRBJ1-3, with 7 bases that match TRBD1. Looked up from germline, CDR1 is SGDLS and CDR2 is YYNGEE. After removal of 0 bases from V and 2 bases from J, the junction contained 20 bases not matched to a gene. The CDR3 is 21 residues long. The CDR3 region is CASSVGQDRLAGGGTGNTIYF. The CDR3 coding sequence is TGTGCCAGCAGCGTAGGTCAGGACAGGCTCGCCGGGGGAGGGACTGGAAACACCATATATTTT.